These 10 T cell receptor beta chains share one sample of origin, sequenced in a study of blood T cell repertoires in COVID-19. Sequenced by immunoSEQ multiplex PCR; TCRdb stores in-frame clones only, minus some. This sample yields around 53,000 clones, of which 77% are seen a single time; 43% belongs to the top ten. The material sequenced was peripheral blood. These receptors originate from a man between 65 and 85 years old with active or convalescent COVID-19.

The chain is built from TRBV6-5 and TRBJ2-2, with 9 bases matching TRBD1. V was clipped by 6 bases and J by 4 bases; unmatched bases: 6. CDR1 MNHEY and CDR2 SVGAGI come from the germline V gene. This CDR3 has 15 residues. DNA for the CDR3: TGTGCCAGCAGCGGGGACAGGGTGGGCACCGGGGAGCTGTTTTTT. Its translation is CASSGDRVGTGELFF.

The chain is built from TRBV11-3 and TRBJ1-4, with TRBD1 as a possible D gene (6 bases). Trimming took 8 bases from V and 0 from J, leaving 13 bases between them. The CDR3 consists of 15 residues. Germline CDR1 reads SGHNT; CDR2 reads YENEEA. As DNA, the CDR3 is TGTGCCAGCGGCAGGGGACTAACAACTAATGAAAAACTGTTTTTT. Encoded protein: CASGRGLTTNEKLFF.

The rearrangement links TRBV5-1 to TRBJ2-3; D unresolved. Deletions cut 0 bases from V and 8 bases from J, with 13 bases between. Germline V lookup: CDR1 SGHRS, CDR2 YFSETQ. The CDR3 runs 14 residues. CDR3 nucleotide sequence: TGCGCCAGCAGCTTGGTGGAGATCCCTGGTACGCAGTATTTT. This encodes CASSLVEIPGTQYF. The full variable domain, completed using reference TRBV5-1 and TRBJ2-3, is KAGVTQTPRYLIKTRGQQVTLSCSPISGHRSVSWYQQTPGQGLQFLFEYFSETQRNKGNFPGRFSGRQFSNSRSEMNVSTLELGDSALYLCASSLVEIPGTQYFGPGTRLTVL.

This rearrangement joins TRBV5-1 to TRBJ2-2; 9 nucleotides match TRBD2. The CDR3 contains 16 residues. Germline V gene sequence: CDR1 SGHRS, CDR2 YFSETQ. With 0 bases clipped from V and 2 bases from J, the junction kept 2 bases outside the gene matches. DNA of the CDR3: TGCGCCAGCAGCTTGGCAGCGGGGGGAAACACCGGGGAGCTGTTTTTT. Its translation: CASSLAAGGNTGELFF. Based on the CDR3 plus reference TRBV5-1 and TRBJ2-2, the full variable domain is KAGVTQTPRYLIKTRGQQVTLSCSPISGHRSVSWYQQTPGQGLQFLFEYFSETQRNKGNFPGRFSGRQFSNSRSEMNVSTLELGDSALYLCASSLAAGGNTGELFFGEGSRLTVL.

V usage is TRBV12-5 and J usage is TRBJ1-1, with a possible D match to TRBD1 (5 bases). Trimming took off 5 bases at V and 6 bases at J, with 16 bases between the two ends. CDR1 LGHNT and CDR2 FRNRAP come from the germline V gene. The CDR3 runs 14 residues. In DNA, the CDR3 is TGTGCTAGTGGTGGCACGGGCGGGGACTCTGAAGCTTTCTTT. Encoded protein: CASGGTGGDSEAFF.

V is TRBV4-2 and J is TRBJ1-1; D is ambiguous. This CDR3 comprises 11 residues. The germline V gene has CDR1 LGHNA and CDR2 YNFKEQ. V dropped 7 bases and J dropped 9 bases, with 12 bases sitting between them. Written as DNA, the CDR3 is TGTGCCAGCACCTTTCAAACTCAAGCTTTCTTT. Amino acids: CASTFQTQAFF.

The CDR3 spells CASSLTGGTEAFF. The CDR3 bases are TGTGCCAGCAGTTTAACAGGGGGAACTGAAGCTTTCTTT. J is TRBJ1-1 and V is TRBV27, with TRBD1 identical over 8 bases. The CDR3 spans 13 residues. The V segment lost 2 bases and the J segment 5 bases; nucleotides outside the gene matches: 1. CDR1 is MNHEY and CDR2 is SMNVEV in the germline V gene (reference sequence).

The chain has TRBV6-2 or TRBV6-3 and TRBJ1-6; D not certain. This CDR3 comprises 15 residues. Between the trimmed V and J ends, which lost 5 bases and 7 bases, there was a span of 15 bases. CDR1 is MNHEY, CDR2 SVGEGT, per germline. The CDR3 is CASSARVLRNSPLHF. In DNA form, the CDR3 reads TGTGCCAGCAGTGCACGGGTCCTCCGGAATTCACCCCTCCACTTT.

The chain links TRBV9 to TRBJ2-1; 8 bases are shared with TRBD2. Germline lookup yields CDR1 SGDLS and CDR2 YYNGEE. This CDR3 region has 17 residues. The J segment lost 0 bases and the V segment lost 0 bases, leaving 5 bases of the junction unmatched. CDR3 residues: CASSVGLAGYSYNEQFF. CDR3 DNA sequence: TGTGCCAGCAGCGTAGGGCTAGCGGGTTACTCCTACAATGAGCAGTTCTTC.

The chain couples TRBV19 to TRBJ1-1; no clear D. The V gene lost 7 bases and the J gene lost 6 bases, with 9 bases spanning the gap. This CDR3 comprises 11 residues. Germline CDR1 and CDR2: LNHDA and SQIVND (reference sequence). CDR3 in amino acids: CASTKAAEAFF. CDR3 nucleotide sequence: TGTGCCAGTACGAAGGCGGCTGAAGCTTTCTTT. Looking up the rest from reference TRBV19 and TRBJ1-1 gives the full variable domain: DGGITQSPKYLFRKEGQNVTLSCEQNLNHDAMYWYRQDPGQGLRLIYYSQIVNDFQKGDIAEGYSVSREKKESFPLTVTSAQKNPTAFYLCASTKAAEAFFGQGTRLTVV.